Following are 14 T cell receptor beta chains from one sample sequenced in a study of PD-1 blockade in classical Hodgkin lymphoma. Using immunoSEQ multiplex PCR, the repertoire was profiled, and TCRdb retains in-frame clones only, with some absent. The sample gives tens of thousands of clones, 70% to 90% of which show up once; more than 5% is in the top ten. The patients all showed relapse after autologous stem cell transplantation, while their brentuximab vedotin exposure varied. Sequencing used peripheral blood mononuclear cells (PBMCs), obtained before the second cycle of nivolumab. These TCRs come from a human donor with classical Hodgkin lymphoma.

The rearrangement joins TRBV5-1 to TRBJ1-4, with D possibly matching TRBD1 (6 bases). Germline V lookup: CDR1 SGHRS, CDR2 YFSETQ. V dropped 0 bases and J dropped 7 bases, with 22 bases sitting between them. This CDR3 is built from 18 residues. The CDR3 bases are TGCGCCAGCAGCTTGGTGGGGGCAGGGGACGGGTTCGGTGAAAAACTGTTTTTT. It is translated as CASSLVGAGDGFGEKLFF.

The chain joins TRBV5-1 to TRBJ1-4, with 9 bases aligning to TRBD1. The CDR3 consists of 17 residues. Germline-derived CDR1 and CDR2 are SGHRS and YFSETQ. V lost 0 bases and J lost 4; bases outside the gene matches: 7. DNA of the CDR3: TGCGCCAGCAGCTTGGGTCCCGGGACAGGGCTTAATGAAAAACTGTTTTTT. This codes for CASSLGPGTGLNEKLFF.

This clone was recorded once. The J gene is TRBJ2-3, the V gene TRBV5-1; 8 nucleotides match TRBD2. The trim removed 3 bases at V and 3 bases at J, leaving 9 bases unmatched. Germline-derived CDR1 and CDR2 are SGHRS and YFSETQ. The CDR3 has 16 residues. CDR3 DNA sequence: TGCGCCAGCAGCTATGCTCCGGGACTAGAGACAGATACGCAGTATTTT. Its protein is CASSYAPGLETDTQYF.

This rearrangement joins TRBV28 to TRBJ1-4; D is unresolved. The CDR3 is made up of 13 amino acids. V lost 6 bases and J lost 4, with 9 bases in between. CDR1 and CDR2 (germline): MDHEN, SYDVKM. The CDR3 reads CASRHLNNEKLFF. CDR3 in DNA: TGTGCCAGCAGACACCTTAATAATGAAAAACTGTTTTTT.

This rearrangement joins TRBV4-1 to TRBJ1-1; the match to TRBD1 covers 7 bases. Germline values: CDR1 MGHRA, CDR2 YSYEKL. This CDR3 comprises 16 residues. With V trimmed by 0 bases and J by 4 bases, 8 bases remained unmatched. The CDR3 is CASSQDSTGATTEAFF. The CDR3, as DNA: TGCGCCAGCAGCCAAGATTCCACAGGGGCAACCACTGAAGCTTTCTTT.

This clone turned up a few times. V and J are TRBV2 and TRBJ2-3, with unresolved D. The ends were cut back, 1 base at V and 2 bases at J, with 10 bases in the middle. There are 15 residues in the CDR3. CDR1 and CDR2 from the germline V gene are SNHLY and FYNNEI. The CDR3 DNA reads TGTGCCAGCAGTGAAGGTGTTTTGGACACAGATACGCAGTATTTT. Translating it yields CASSEGVLDTDTQYF.

The chain couples TRBV5-1 to TRBJ1-5; D not resolved. Germline V CDR1 and CDR2: SGHRS, YFSETQ. CDR3 length: 15 amino acids. The germline V and J ends were trimmed by 6 bases and 7 bases, with 20 bases remaining between them. CDR3 DNA sequence: TGCGCCAGCACCCCGTGGCCGGGTTTGGAACAGCCCCAGCATTTT. Encoded protein: CASTPWPGLEQPQHF.

The chain couples TRBV6-1 to TRBJ2-5; TRBD2 aligns across 8 bases. The CDR3 is made up of 12 amino acids. The ends lost 8 bases at V and 1 base at J; junction bases unmatched: 0. Looked up from germline, CDR1 is MNHNS and CDR2 is SASEGT. The CDR3: CASLAGQETQYF. The CDR3 DNA follows: TGTGCCAGCCTAGCGGGCCAAGAGACCCAGTACTTC.

The chain uses TRBV6-5 and TRBJ1-4; D is undetermined. CDR3 length equals 14 residues. Trimming shortened V by 5 bases and J by 7 bases, and 14 bases separated the two germline ends. Per the germline V gene, CDR1 is MNHEY and CDR2 is SVGAGI. The CDR3 DNA reads as TGTGCCAGCAGTAATGACGAAGGCGGTGAAAAACTGTTTTTT. Protein sequence: CASSNDEGGEKLFF.

CDR3 sequence (DNA): TGTGCCAGCAGGAGTGACGCAGGGAGAATGACTGAAGCTTTCTTT. Protein sequence: CASRSDAGRMTEAFF. V is TRBV6-6 and J is TRBJ1-1; possibly TRBD1 for D (5 bases). CDR3 length equals 15 residues. Trimming shortened V by 6 bases and J by 5 bases, and 19 bases separated the two germline ends. Germline CDR1 reads MNHNY; CDR2 reads SVGAGI (reference sequence).

The genes are TRBV7-9 and TRBJ2-7; TRBD1 aligns across 7 bases. CDR1 and CDR2 (germline): SEHNR, FQNEAQ (reference sequence). CDR3 size: 15 residues. The trim removed 1 base at V and 5 bases at J, leaving 8 bases unmatched. CDR3 nucleotide sequence: TGTGCCAGCAGCTTAGATTTGGGACAGAGAAACGAGCAGTACTTC. Amino acids: CASSLDLGQRNEQYF.

This clone was detected only once. The same CDR3 can be traced to other DNA sequences in this sample. DNA of the CDR3: TGCGCCAGCAGCTTGGCCGGAGGCAATCAGCCCCAGCATTTT. Protein sequence: CASSLAGGNQPQHF. The rearrangement links TRBV5-1 to TRBJ1-5; D gene uncertain. V dropped 0 bases and J dropped 2 bases, with 6 bases sitting between them. Germline lookup yields CDR1 SGHRS and CDR2 YFSETQ. This CDR3 has 14 residues. The variable domain in full, with the rest retrieved from reference TRBV5-1 and TRBJ1-5, is KAGVTQTPRYLIKTRGQQVTLSCSPISGHRSVSWYQQTPGQGLQFLFEYFSETQRNKGNFPGRFSGRQFSNSRSEMNVSTLELGDSALYLCASSLAGGNQPQHFGDGTRLSIL.

This clone has a single count. J is TRBJ1-4 and V is TRBV6-6, with 8 bases lining up with TRBD1. J lost 8 bases, V lost 6 bases, and 8 bases had no gene match. This CDR3 has 14 amino acids. The germline V gene encodes CDR1 MNHNY and CDR2 SVGAGI (reference sequence). The CDR3 region is CASSYGQGAEKLFF. CDR3 DNA: TGTGCCAGCAGCTACGGACAGGGCGCGGAAAAACTGTTTTTT.

The chain has TRBV9 and TRBJ2-3; D possibly uses TRBD1 or TRBD2 (6 bases each). The CDR3 has 16 residues. Between the trimmed V and J ends, which lost 2 bases and 0 bases, there was a span of 13 bases. Germline assignment: CDR1 SGDLS and CDR2 YYNGEE. This CDR3 is CASSVSGEASTDTQYF. The CDR3 region has the DNA TGTGCCAGCAGCGTCTCAGGGGAGGCGAGCACAGATACGCAGTATTTT.